Here is one T cell receptor (beta chain) with its context. The data derive from a study of tumor-infiltrating lymphocytes in primary liver carcinoma. Between about 17 and 34 mg of unsorted bulk tissue served as the source from which RNA and DNA were co-extracted. Trimming took off 11 bases at V and 16 bases at J, with 27 bases between the two ends. The CDR3 is 13 amino acids. Germline V gives CDR1 MNHEY, CDR2 SVGEGT. cDNA specific to TCR beta was made from around 530 ng of total RNA, with a constant-region primer employed for priming. Employing slightly modified ARM-PCR, three nested multiplex PCR rounds were run, and these gave rise to the TCR beta libraries. In the first two PCR rounds, TRBV1-TRBV30 forward primers were paired with a C-beta reverse primer, and each round lasted approximately 9 cycles. MiXCR, applied by TCRdb to the multiplex PCR reads, yields one record per CDR3 protein. The sample holds roughly 40,000 distinct CDR3 sequences, approximately 71% seen once.

The clonotype was recovered from a woman aged 25 to 45 with primary liver carcinoma and hepatitis B virus infection. The sequenced material came from tumor-adjacent normal liver tissue. V and J are TRBV6-2 or TRBV6-3 and TRBJ2-1, with D possibly TRBD2 on 5 matching bases. CDR3 bases: TGTGCCGGCGGGCTGCTCCTATACAATGAGTGCTTCTTC. Translated: CAGGLLLYNECFF.